Sequencing of this T cell receptor beta chain was carried out in a study of blood T cell repertoires in COVID-19. Study in general: Samples came from the United States, Italy and Spain, spanning acute and convalescent COVID-19. T cells, B-cell-depleted T cells, or PBMCs provided the cDNA or gDNA that served as material.

In the authors' workflow: Amplification of reference gene primers provided the estimated nucleated cell counts. Profiling relied on immunoSEQ multiplex PCR, and the TCRdb table lists in-frame clones only, not all of them. V and J calls and clone size come straight from that table; D and trimming were deduced from the DNA. This sample has 85,000 to 120,000 clones, with around 92% found just once. This CDR3 has 17 residues. V lost 5 bases and J lost 1; bases outside the gene matches: 9. CDR1 is SGHAT, CDR2 FQNNGV, per germline. This sequence joins TRBV11-2 and TRBJ1-2; 11 bases map to TRBD1. This receptor was obtained from a man younger than 35 with acute or convalescent COVID-19. The specimen was peripheral blood. The CDR3: CASSIRDRGFFNYGYTF. Here the CDR3 DNA reads TGTGCCAGCAGCATACGGGACAGGGGGTTCTTTAACTATGGCTACACCTTC.